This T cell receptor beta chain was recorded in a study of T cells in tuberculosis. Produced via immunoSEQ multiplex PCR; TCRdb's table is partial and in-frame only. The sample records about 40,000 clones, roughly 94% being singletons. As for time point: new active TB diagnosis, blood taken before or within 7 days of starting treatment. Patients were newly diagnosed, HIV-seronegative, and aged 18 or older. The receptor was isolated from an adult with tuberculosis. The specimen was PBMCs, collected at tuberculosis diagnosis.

CDR3 amino acids: CASSPSAGTYEQYF. The CDR3 nucleotides read TGTGCCAGCTCACCATCGGCGGGGACCTACGAGCAGTACTTC. The rearrangement joins TRBV18 to TRBJ2-7, with D perhaps TRBD2 (6 bases). CDR1 is KGHSH and CDR2 is LQKENI in the germline V gene. The CDR3 has 14 amino acids. The V gene lost 2 bases and the J gene lost 2 bases, with 10 bases spanning the gap.